These 4 T cell receptor beta chains share one sample of origin, sequenced in a study of blood T cells in healthy people across ages. Then a second PCR, running about 6 to 11 cycles, was carried out with a sample-barcoded 5' primer and a J-beta primer mix. One entry per CDR3 protein, called by TCRdb with MiXCR from the 5' RACE reads. The table records roughly 800,000 distinct CDR3 sequences, 20% to 30% of them present only once. The sample also formed part of further work on T cells of mothers and their children.

Material: blood. These receptors were collected from a boy between 5 and 17 years old in good health.

This clonotype has only a few counts. The chain recombines TRBV7-2 with TRBJ1-4; no reliable D call. Germline CDR1 reads SGHTA; CDR2 reads FQGNSA. The CDR3 length is 13 residues. The V gene lost 7 bases and the J gene lost 2 bases, with 8 bases spanning the gap. CDR3 sequence reads: CASMDFTNEKLFF. The CDR3 DNA reads as TGTGCCAGCATGGATTTTACTAATGAAAAACTGTTTTTT.

The sample holds a few counts of this clonotype. V usage is TRBV20-1 and J usage is TRBJ2-7; 7 positions match TRBD1. From germline, CDR1 is DFQATT and CDR2 SNEGSKA (reference sequence). The V segment lost 5 bases and the J segment 1 base; nucleotides outside the gene matches: 5. The CDR3 totals 13 residues. The CDR3 protein is CSALRDRSYEQYF. The DNA of the CDR3 is TGCAGTGCTCTGAGGGACAGATCCTACGAGCAGTACTTC.

This clonotype was found a few times. The gene calls are TRBV6-1 and TRBJ2-2; 10 bases agree with TRBD2. The CDR3 is 15 amino acids. CDR1 is MNHNS and CDR2 is SASEGT in the germline V gene. The ends lost 3 bases at V and 6 bases at J; junction bases unmatched: 4. This chain's CDR3 is CASSDPGLASGELFF. CDR3 coding DNA: TGTGCCAGCAGTGACCCGGGACTAGCGTCCGGGGAGCTGTTTTTT.

This clonotype was counted only a few times. This chain joins TRBV20-1 and TRBJ2-7; possible D gene TRBD1, 6 bases. This CDR3 has 14 residues. Trimming stripped 5 bases from V and 2 bases from J, with 16 bases between. CDR1 is DFQATT and CDR2 is SNEGSKA in the germline V gene (reference sequence). The CDR3 protein is CSAVTGHGTYEQYF. In DNA form, the CDR3 reads TGCAGTGCTGTTACAGGGCACGGAACCTACGAGCAGTACTTC.